The source of this T cell receptor beta chain is a study of T cells in Graves' hyperthyroidism and ophthalmopathy. RNA transcripts were the template for amplifying TCR beta CDR3 regions. The HTBI primer set was used in a first-round RT-PCR of the TCR CDR3. TCRdb re-analysed the multiplex PCR reads in MiXCR, keeping a single row per CDR3 protein. There are around 350,000 distinct CDR3 sequences in the sample; about 18% occur only once, and 3.5% to 4% lies in the top ten. The CDR3 is 16 residues long. V was pared by 0 bases and J by 6 bases, with 18 bases between. The germline V gene encodes CDR1 ENHRY and CDR2 SYGVKD. This clonotype was seen repeatedly, ten times or more. Antigen unknown. Study-wide results and limits: Separating ophthalmopathy from stable hyperthyroidism was achieved by a 13 V-J model. Appearing also in blood were most of the thyroid clonotypes expanded above 0.001.

This sequence was found in a woman between 18 and 29 years old with Graves' hyperthyroidism. This chain uses TRBV10-3 with TRBJ2-7; D is unclear. The sequencing sample was made of blood. CDR3 coding DNA: TGTGCCATCAGTGAGTCCTTAGCTCCCCGACGGGTCGAGCAGTACTTC. Encoded protein: CAISESLAPRRVEQYF.